Given below is one T cell receptor beta chain in context. Its binding antigen is unknown. It has no much larger one-base neighbor in the sample; base qualities were not kept. The data originate from a study of primary melanoma T cells and metastatic recurrence (TCRdb year 2020). Regarding the study in general: The cohort was made up of about 200 primary melanomas of stage T2 to T4, with thickness greater than 1 mm. The study examined whether T-cell fraction and T-cell repertoire clonality in primary melanoma tumors predicted patient outcome. The T-cell fraction measured by TCR beta sequencing was compared against progression-free survival as the clinical outcome. Histopathological grading of tumor-infiltrating lymphocytes served as the comparison point for the T-cell fraction derived from sequencing.

The patients had surgically resected primary melanoma that was considered potentially curable but at risk of metastatic recurrence. Library construction relied on the immunoSEQ multiplex PCR assay. Primary melanoma tumor tissue was subjected to high-throughput sequencing of the T-cell receptor beta chain. Under the source paper's analysis protocol: Among the repertoire analyses were the distribution of insertions and deletions and the sharing of TCRB CDR3 between samples. The predictive value of the T-cell fraction was ranked against histopathological variables by a gradient-boosted model. Held by TCRdb, this immuneACCESS table contains in-frame sequences only and omits some clones. Under half of the omission traces to an unresolved V gene where checked; the cause of the rest is unknown. Clone size and the V and J calls come from that table; the DNA yielded D and trimming. This sample has approximately 200 clones in its table, and roughly 73% of those were observed once. The ten biggest clones cover 35% to 40% of the sample.

The trim is 1 base for V and 3 bases for J, with a gap of 10 bases between the germline ends. From cysteine to phenylalanine, the CDR3 is 14 amino acids long. Only the CDR3 DNA is retained, 42 bases long and in frame from the first base. Via the germline V gene, CDR1 is SGHNT and CDR2 YENEEA. The full study reports these points: Progression-free survival prediction was reportedly improved more by adding T-cell fraction to tumor thickness than by adding any other histopathological variable. Regardless of nodal disease, mitotic rate or ulceration status, a T-cell fraction above 20% appeared to be protective. Progression-free survival was reportedly predicted by the tumor T-cell fraction independently of age, mitotic rate, ulceration and thickness. The authors framed an effective T-cell-mediated antitumor response in primary melanoma only as a suggestion, not a demonstrated mechanism.

The TCR comes from a human donor with melanoma. This chain is built from TRBV11-3 and TRBJ2-7; the D region may be TRBD1 or TRBD2, each matching 5 bases equally. Sequenced sample: melanoma tumor tissue. CDR3 region: CASSLGGSGYEQYF. In nucleotide form, the sequence is TGTGCCAGCAGCTTAGGGGGGTCGGGCTACGAGCAGTACTTC.